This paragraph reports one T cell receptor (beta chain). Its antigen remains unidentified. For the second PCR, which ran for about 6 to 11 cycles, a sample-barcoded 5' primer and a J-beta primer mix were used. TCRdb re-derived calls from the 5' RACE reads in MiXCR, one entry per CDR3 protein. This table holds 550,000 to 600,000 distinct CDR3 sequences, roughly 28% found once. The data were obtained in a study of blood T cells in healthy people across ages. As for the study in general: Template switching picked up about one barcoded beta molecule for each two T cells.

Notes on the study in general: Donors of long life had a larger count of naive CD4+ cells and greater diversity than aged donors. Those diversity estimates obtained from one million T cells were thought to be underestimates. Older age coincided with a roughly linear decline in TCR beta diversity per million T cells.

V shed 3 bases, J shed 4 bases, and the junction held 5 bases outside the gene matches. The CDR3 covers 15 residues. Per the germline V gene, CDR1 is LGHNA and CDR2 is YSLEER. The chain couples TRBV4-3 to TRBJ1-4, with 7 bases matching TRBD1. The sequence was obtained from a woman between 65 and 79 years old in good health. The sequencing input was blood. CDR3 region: CASSQRQGGNEKLFF. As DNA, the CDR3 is TGCGCCAGCAGCCAGAGACAGGGCGGTAATGAAAAACTGTTTTTT.